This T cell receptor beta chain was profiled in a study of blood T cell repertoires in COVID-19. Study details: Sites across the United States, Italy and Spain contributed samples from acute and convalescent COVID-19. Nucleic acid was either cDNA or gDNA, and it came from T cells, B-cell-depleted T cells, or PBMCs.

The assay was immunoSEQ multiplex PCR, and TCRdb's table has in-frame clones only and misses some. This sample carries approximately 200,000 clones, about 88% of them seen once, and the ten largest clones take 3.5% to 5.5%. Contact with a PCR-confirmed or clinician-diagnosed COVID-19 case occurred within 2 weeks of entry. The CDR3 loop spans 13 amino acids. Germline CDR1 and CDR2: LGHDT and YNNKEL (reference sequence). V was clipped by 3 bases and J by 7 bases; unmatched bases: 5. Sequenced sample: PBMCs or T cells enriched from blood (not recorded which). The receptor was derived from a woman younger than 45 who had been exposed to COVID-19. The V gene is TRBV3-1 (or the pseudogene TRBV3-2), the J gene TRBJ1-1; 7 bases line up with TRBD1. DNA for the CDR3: TGTGCCAGCAGCCACGGACAGGCGAGTGAAGCTTTCTTT. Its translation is CASSHGQASEAFF.